One and the same sample provided the 11 T cell receptor beta chains below, sequenced in a study of a mutant IDH1 vaccine in newly diagnosed glioma. Antigen specificity for these receptors is unknown. Time point indicated: week 11, during vaccination. Every vaccination contained 300 ug of the mutant IDH1 20-mer peptide and was paired with topical imiquimod. Repertoires were generated with immunoSEQ multiplex PCR, while TCRdb's copy carries only in-frame clones and drops some. The sample holds roughly 62,000 clones, 89% seen once. The source was PBMCs, collected from a glioma patient whose treatment included an IDH1 peptide vaccine. The receptors were gathered from a man aged 35-49 years with glioma.

This rearrangement joins TRBV18 to TRBJ1-1; D perhaps matches TRBD1 (5 bases). The CDR3 is 12 residues long. Germline V lookup: CDR1 KGHSH, CDR2 LQKENI. V gave up 3 bases and J gave up 4 bases, with 6 bases separating them. The CDR3 DNA reads TGTGCCAGCTCACCGGGGCCCACTGAAGCTTTCTTT. It yields the protein CASSPGPTEAFF.

This sequence joins TRBV18 and TRBJ2-1; 10 bases are a match to TRBD2. J gave up 9 bases and V 6 bases, and 14 bases lay outside the gene matches. CDR3 length: 16 residues. Germline V lookup: CDR1 KGHSH, CDR2 LQKENI. The chain's CDR3 is CASSLRLAGDGGEQFF. The CDR3 DNA follows: TGTGCCAGCTCCCTGCGTCTAGCGGGAGATGGTGGTGAGCAGTTCTTC.

This chain uses TRBV2 with TRBJ2-2, with TRBD2 identical over 11 bases. This CDR3 contains 16 residues. The V and J ends lost 6 bases and 7 bases, in that order; junction bases with no gene match: 10. The germline V gene encodes CDR1 SNHLY and CDR2 FYNNEI. The CDR3 reads CASRRASGRRVGELFF. Here the CDR3 DNA reads TGTGCCAGCAGAAGAGCTAGCGGGAGGAGGGTCGGGGAGCTGTTTTTT.

The V call is TRBV6-5, the J call TRBJ2-7, with D possibly TRBD2 on 6 matching bases. Trimming left V 5 bases short and J 4 bases short, with 15 bases between. Per germline, CDR1 MNHEY and CDR2 SVGAGI. CDR3 size: 14 residues. The DNA for the CDR3 is TGTGCCAGCAGTCCAGTGACGGGAGAGTACGAGCAGTACTTC. This codes for CASSPVTGEYEQYF.

The rearrangement uses TRBV5-1 and TRBJ2-3; TRBD1 matches at 7 bases. Germline assignment: CDR1 SGHRS and CDR2 YFSETQ. The CDR3 consists of 13 residues. Trimming removed 5 bases from V and 2 bases from J; junction bases left unmatched: 2. The CDR3 loop reads CASRGQYTDTQYF. In nucleotides, the CDR3 is TGCGCCAGCAGGGGACAGTACACAGATACGCAGTATTTT.

The rearrangement joins TRBV6-5 to TRBJ1-2, with D possibly matching TRBD1 (6 bases). Germline CDR1 and CDR2: MNHEY and SVGAGI. The CDR3 is made up of 15 amino acids. V lost 2 bases to trimming and J lost 1 base, with 11 bases between them. DNA of the CDR3: TGTGCCAGCAGTTACGGACAGCTGGTTAACTATGGCTACACCTTC. Its protein product is CASSYGQLVNYGYTF.

The chain carries TRBV30 and TRBJ1-2; TRBD1 might be the D (5 bases). Germline V CDR1 and CDR2: GTSNPN, SVGIG (reference sequence). The length of the CDR3 is 17 residues. Trimming took off 2 bases at V and 3 bases at J, with 22 bases between the two ends. CDR3 residues: CAWSSTRDPQRYYGYTF. As DNA, the CDR3 is TGTGCCTGGAGTTCCACCCGGGACCCCCAGCGCTACTATGGCTACACCTTC.

The chain employs TRBV4-3 and TRBJ1-2, with 9 positions matching TRBD1. Looked up from germline, CDR1 is LGHNA and CDR2 is YSLEER. V lost 4 bases, J lost 3 bases, and 9 bases stayed unmatched. This CDR3 comprises 16 residues. As DNA, the CDR3 is TGCGCCAGCAGCCGGACGGGGACAGGGTCGTACTATGGCTACACCTTC. Encoded protein: CASSRTGTGSYYGYTF.

The V gene is TRBV5-8, the J gene TRBJ1-3; perhaps TRBD1 as D (6 bases). The germline CDR1 and CDR2 sequences are SGHTS and YDEGEE. The CDR3 loop spans 15 amino acids. V was cut by 6 bases and J by 2 bases, with 15 bases left in between. The CDR3 reads CASKREGVTGNTIYF. The CDR3 nucleotides are TGTGCCAGCAAACGTGAGGGGGTGACTGGAAACACCATATATTTT.

The V call is TRBV28, the J call TRBJ1-3, with D maybe TRBD1 (5 bases). CDR3 size: 15 residues. Germline-derived CDR1 and CDR2 are MDHEN and SYDVKM. The ends were cut back, 5 bases at V and 2 bases at J, with 13 bases in the middle. CDR3 residues: CASSRDGLPGNTIYF. In DNA, the CDR3 is TGTGCCAGCAGTAGGGACGGACTTCCTGGAAACACCATATATTTT.

The chain links TRBV6-1 to TRBJ1-2; D is unclear. CDR1 MNHNS and CDR2 SASEGT come from the germline V gene. V was shortened by 1 base and J by 0 bases, with 6 bases between the two germline ends. CDR3 length: 14 amino acids. In DNA, the CDR3 is TGTGCCAGCAGTGAAGTTTCAACTAACTATGGCTACACCTTC. This encodes CASSEVSTNYGYTF.